Sequencing of this T cell receptor beta chain was carried out in a study of regulatory T cells in long-lasting Graves disease. Study observations and caveats: Persistent disease was associated with favored TRBV28 usage and with favored use of TRBJ1-2 and TRBJ2-5.

With respect to this clonotype: Its antigen remains unknown.

V dropped 6 bases and J dropped 3 bases, with 8 bases sitting between them. Germline values: CDR1 SNHLY, CDR2 FYNNEI. The CDR3 is 13 residues long. The time point denotes: persistent/refractory GD, antithyroid drugs over 5 years with positive TRAb. The authors made the TCR library using RNA they extracted from PBMCs. Construction of the TCR beta libraries employed iRepertoire HTBI primers in conjunction with Arm-PCR of CDR3 regions. TCRdb analysed the multiplex PCR reads with MiXCR anew, one entry per CDR3 protein. The sample holds approximately 290,000 distinct CDR3 sequences, 22% seen once. This chain joins TRBV2 and TRBJ2-2, with D hard to call. The sequences come from peripheral blood mononuclear cells (PBMCs), collected when the disease was refractory, from a patient treated with antithyroid drugs. This receptor was identified in a female donor with Graves disease. CDR3 loop: CASRVRDTGELFF. CDR3 sequence (DNA): TGTGCCAGCAGGGTCAGAGACACCGGGGAGCTGTTTTTT.